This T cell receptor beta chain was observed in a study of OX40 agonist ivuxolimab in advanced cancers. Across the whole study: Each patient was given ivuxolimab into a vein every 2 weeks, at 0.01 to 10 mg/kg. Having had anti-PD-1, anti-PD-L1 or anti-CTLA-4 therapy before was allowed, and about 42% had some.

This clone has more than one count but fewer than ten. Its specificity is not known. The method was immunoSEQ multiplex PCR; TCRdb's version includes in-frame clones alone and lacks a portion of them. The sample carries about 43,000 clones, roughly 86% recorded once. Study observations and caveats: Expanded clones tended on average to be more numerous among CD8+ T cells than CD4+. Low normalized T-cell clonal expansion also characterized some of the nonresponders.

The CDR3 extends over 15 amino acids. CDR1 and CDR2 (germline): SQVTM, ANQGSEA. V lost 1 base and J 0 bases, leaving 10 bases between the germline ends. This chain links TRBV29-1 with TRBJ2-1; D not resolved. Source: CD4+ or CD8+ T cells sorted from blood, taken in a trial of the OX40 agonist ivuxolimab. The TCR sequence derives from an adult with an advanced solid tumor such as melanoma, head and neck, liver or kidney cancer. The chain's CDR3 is CSVEGLLSSYNEQFF. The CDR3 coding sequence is TGCAGCGTTGAAGGACTCCTGAGCTCCTACAATGAGCAGTTCTTC.